The 27 T cell receptor beta chains reported below all come from one sample, sequenced in a study of T cells expressing NK-cell markers. From its re-call of the 5' RACE reads, TCRdb lists each CDR3 protein once, without DNA. Its listing shows around 550,000 distinct CDR3 sequences. Sequenced: blood T cells: a sorted CD56 or NKG2C T cell subset, CD4+ or CD8+ T cells, or bulk PBMC T cells (not recorded which). The receptors were gathered from a man between 18 and 35 years old in good health.

The CDR3 loop reads CSARGLASTDTQYF. The rearrangement links TRBV20-1 to TRBJ2-3; the TCRdb D gene call, TRBD2, has no DNA to confirm it. This CDR3 is 14 amino acids long. Germline CDR1 reads DFQATT; CDR2 reads SNEGSKA (reference sequence).

The J gene is TRBJ2-1, the V gene TRBV12-3 or TRBV12-4; without DNA, the TCRdb call of TRBD2 cannot be checked. The CDR3 has 17 amino acids. The CDR3 is CASSSPGLAGVNNEQFF.

V is TRBV5-1 and J is TRBJ2-3; with no DNA, the TCRdb D assignment of TRBD2 cannot be verified. Germline V gives CDR1 SGHRS, CDR2 YFSETQ. The CDR3 length is 16 residues. Here the CDR3 reads CASSLVPSGGTDTQYF. The complete variable domain, with remaining parts taken from reference TRBV5-1 and TRBJ2-3, reads KAGVTQTPRYLIKTRGQQVTLSCSPISGHRSVSWYQQTPGQGLQFLFEYFSETQRNKGNFPGRFSGRQFSNSRSEMNVSTLELGDSALYLCASSLVPSGGTDTQYFGPGTRLTVL.

The rearrangement links TRBV4-3 to TRBJ2-1; the D call from TCRdb, TRBD2, cannot be confirmed without DNA. The CDR3 contains 12 residues. Per germline, CDR1 LGHNA and CDR2 YSLEER. The CDR3 here is CASSQGRDSQFF.

The chain links TRBV24-1 to TRBJ2-2; TCRdb's D call of TRBD2 is untestable without DNA. This CDR3 has 19 residues. Germline V gene data show CDR1 as KGHDR and CDR2 as SFDVKD. The CDR3 reads CATSDRPRPNGRYTGELFF.

The V gene is TRBV12-3 or TRBV12-4, the J gene TRBJ2-3; TCRdb outputs TRBD2, but without DNA this stays unchecked. CDR3 length: 16 amino acids. CDR3 loop: CASSLDTSGITDTQYF.

The rearrangement joins TRBV24-1 to TRBJ2-3. The germline V gene has CDR1 KGHDR and CDR2 SFDVKD. This CDR3 region has 16 residues. The CDR3: CATSDFVGAWTDTQYF.

The V and J genes are TRBV29-1 and TRBJ2-5; the D gene TCRdb calls, TRBD1, cannot be checked with no DNA. CDR1 SQVTM and CDR2 ANQGSEA come from the germline V gene. The CDR3 sequence is 17 residues long. The CDR3: CSVVRPSPGRGQETQYF.

V and J are TRBV6-1 and TRBJ1-4. The CDR3 is 15 amino acids. Germline CDR1 and CDR2: MNHNS and SASEGT. CDR3 loop: CASSLHVGIIEKLFF.

J is TRBJ2-2 and V is TRBV5-1. CDR3 length: 14 residues. CDR1 and CDR2 from the germline V gene are SGHRS and YFSETQ. CDR3 loop: CASSFGQNTGELFF.

This chain uses TRBV28 with TRBJ2-7. CDR1 MDHEN and CDR2 SYDVKM come from the germline V gene. This CDR3 region has 14 residues. This CDR3 reads CASSPRSPSYEQYF.

V usage is TRBV3-1 and J usage is TRBJ1-2. The CDR3 is 12 residues long. CDR1 is LGHDT and CDR2 is YNNKEL in the germline V gene (reference sequence). The CDR3 protein is CASSQDWAGYTF.

The chain combines TRBV5-1 with TRBJ2-5. This CDR3 has 13 amino acids. CDR1 is SGHRS, CDR2 YFSETQ, per germline. The CDR3: CASKIRVQETQYF.

The CDR3 sequence: CASSLNPGQGTDTQYF. V usage is TRBV7-9 and J usage is TRBJ2-3; the TRBD1 assignment by TCRdb is unverifiable without DNA. The CDR3 has 16 residues. CDR1 is SEHNR and CDR2 is FQNEAQ in the germline V gene (reference sequence).

The rearrangement uses TRBV27 and TRBJ2-3. There are 13 residues in the CDR3. Germline CDR1 MNHEY, CDR2 SMNVEV (reference sequence). CDR3 residues: CASWNSLTDTQYF.

The V call is TRBV20-1, the J call TRBJ1-1; TCRdb's assignment of TRBD1 cannot be checked, as there is no DNA. Germline-derived CDR1 and CDR2 are DFQATT and SNEGSKA (reference sequence). The CDR3 consists of 11 residues. CDR3 region: CSAPVRGLAFF.

The chain combines TRBV10-3 with TRBJ1-6; there is no DNA to check the TCRdb D call of TRBD1. CDR3 size: 12 residues. Germline V gene sequence: CDR1 ENHRY, CDR2 SYGVKD. Here the CDR3 reads CAISAPRAPLHF.

This chain's CDR3 is CASSPYGTSGRTDTQYF. The gene calls are TRBV18 and TRBJ2-3; the TRBD2 assignment by TCRdb is unverifiable without DNA. Germline CDR1 KGHSH, CDR2 LQKENI. CDR3 length: 17 residues.

The chain has TRBV18 and TRBJ2-2. The germline CDR1 and CDR2 sequences are KGHSH and LQKENI. The CDR3 contains 16 residues. The CDR3 reads CASSTTSGSHGWELFF.

CDR3 residues: CASSQSKTGGGYNEQFF. The chain combines TRBV4-2 with TRBJ2-1; with no DNA, the TCRdb D assignment of TRBD1 cannot be verified. Looked up from germline, CDR1 is LGHNA and CDR2 is YNFKEQ. The CDR3 is 17 amino acids.

The chain is built from TRBV7-9 and TRBJ2-3. Germline V gives CDR1 SEHNR, CDR2 FQNEAQ (reference sequence). The CDR3 contains 14 residues. CDR3 amino acids: CASSSPIGTDTQYF.

This chain uses TRBV7-9 with TRBJ2-3; the D gene TCRdb calls, TRBD2, cannot be checked with no DNA. CDR3 size: 15 residues. The V gene's germline CDR1 is SEHNR and CDR2 FQNEAQ (reference sequence). This CDR3 is CASSILAGFTDTQYF.

The chain has TRBV6-5 and TRBJ2-1; TCRdb's D call of TRBD2 is untestable without DNA. CDR1 is MNHEY, CDR2 SVGAGI, per germline. The CDR3 contains 17 residues. The CDR3 loop reads CASSYILAGGPRDEQFF.

The V gene is TRBV27, the J gene TRBJ2-2; absent DNA, TCRdb's TRBD2 call cannot be checked. The CDR3 loop spans 14 amino acids. Germline V gene data show CDR1 as MNHEY and CDR2 as SMNVEV (reference sequence). The CDR3 loop is CASCLTGATGELFF.

This chain connects TRBV28 to TRBJ1-5. CDR1 MDHEN and CDR2 SYDVKM come from the germline V gene. The CDR3 has 16 amino acids. Here the CDR3 reads CASSLDQAYSNQPQHF. Full variable domain (outside the CDR3, taken from reference TRBV28 and TRBJ1-5): DVKVTQSSRYLVKRTGEKVFLECVQDMDHENMFWYRQDPGLGLRLIYFSYDVKMKEKGDIPEGYSVSREKKERFSLILESASTNQTSMYLCASSLDQAYSNQPQHFGDGTRLSIL.

The V gene is TRBV5-4, the J gene TRBJ2-1; TCRdb calls TRBD2, which cannot be checked without DNA. The CDR3 has 14 residues. From germline, CDR1 is SGHNT and CDR2 YYREEE (reference sequence). The CDR3 region is CASSFGGSVNEQFF.

The chain combines TRBV27 with TRBJ2-1; TCRdb gives TRBD1 as the D gene, but with no DNA this cannot be confirmed. The CDR3 has 13 residues. CDR1 is MNHEY and CDR2 is SMNVEV in the germline V gene (reference sequence). CDR3 protein: CASSSQGTAKQFF.